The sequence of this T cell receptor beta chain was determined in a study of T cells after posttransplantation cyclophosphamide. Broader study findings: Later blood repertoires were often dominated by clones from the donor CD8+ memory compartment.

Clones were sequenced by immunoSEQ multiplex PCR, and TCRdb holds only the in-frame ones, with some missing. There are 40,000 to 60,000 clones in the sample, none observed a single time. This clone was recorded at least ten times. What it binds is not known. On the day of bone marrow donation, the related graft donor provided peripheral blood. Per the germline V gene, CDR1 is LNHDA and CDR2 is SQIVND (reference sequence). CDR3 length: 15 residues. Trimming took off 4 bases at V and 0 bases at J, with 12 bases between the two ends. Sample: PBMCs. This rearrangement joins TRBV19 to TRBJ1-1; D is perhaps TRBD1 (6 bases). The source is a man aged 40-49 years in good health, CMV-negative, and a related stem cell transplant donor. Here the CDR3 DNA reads TGTGCCAGTAGTACCGGTGACAGGCTGAACACTGAAGCTTTCTTT. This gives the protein CASSTGDRLNTEAFF. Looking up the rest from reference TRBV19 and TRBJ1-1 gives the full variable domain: DGGITQSPKYLFRKEGQNVTLSCEQNLNHDAMYWYRQDPGQGLRLIYYSQIVNDFQKGDIAEGYSVSREKKESFPLTVTSAQKNPTAFYLCASSTGDRLNTEAFFGQGTRLTVV.